This TCR beta chain was captured by sequencing in a study of blood T cells in healthy people across ages. Study-level background: Template switching captured about one barcoded beta molecule per two T cells. Notes on the study in general: Age advanced and TCR beta diversity per million T cells fell, roughly linearly.

The second PCR ran about 7 to 12 cycles with a sample-barcoded 5' primer and J-beta primers. TCRdb reanalysed the 5' RACE reads using MiXCR and keeps one entry per CDR3 protein. The table shows about 680,000 distinct CDR3 sequences, with 49% occurring only once. The CDR3 has 13 amino acids. Trimming took 6 bases from V and 10 from J, leaving 16 bases between them. Germline-derived CDR1 and CDR2 are SNHLY and FYNNEI. Regarding this clonotype: Antigen: not known.

The chain joins TRBV2 to TRBJ2-1; D is unresolved. The sequenced material came from blood. This clonotype was obtained from a woman in her fifties or sixties in good health. DNA for the CDR3: TGTGCCAGCAGCTCACGAGAGGAAGGCGAGCAGTTCTTC. This translates into CASSSREEGEQFF.